The 6 T cell receptor beta chains presented below share a single source sample, sequenced in a study of blood T cell repertoires in COVID-19. TCRdb's copy holds only in-frame clones and misses some; the assay was immunoSEQ multiplex PCR. The data contain 75,000 to 90,000 clones, 86% of them singletons. The sequenced material came from peripheral blood. These receptors all come from a man aged 45 to 65 with active COVID-19.

The V gene is TRBV9, the J gene TRBJ2-5; 12 bases line up with TRBD1. Unmatched junction bases numbered 22, after V lost 3 bases and J lost 4 bases. CDR3 size: 21 residues. Germline lookup yields CDR1 SGDLS and CDR2 YYNGEE. CDR3 protein: CASSAARLGDRGLFRGETQYF. The CDR3 DNA reads TGTGCCAGCAGCGCAGCCCGGCTCGGGGACAGGGGGCTCTTTCGAGGAGAGACCCAGTACTTC.

The DNA of the CDR3 is TGTGCCAGCAGCTCGGGGGGTTCCTACAATGAGCAGTTCTTC. Protein: CASSSGGSYNEQFF. The chain employs TRBV5-4 and TRBJ2-1; 7 bases line up with TRBD2. Looked up from germline, CDR1 is SGHNT and CDR2 is YYREEE (reference sequence). This CDR3 contains 14 residues. V trimming: 3 bases; J trimming: 1 base; junction bases outside the gene matches: 1.

The chain recombines TRBV6-6 with TRBJ1-2; the D is unclear. The V and J ends lost 2 bases and 4 bases respectively, with 8 bases between them. The CDR3 has 13 residues. Germline-derived CDR1 and CDR2 are MNHNY and SVGAGI (reference sequence). The CDR3: CASSYERVYGYTF. Written as DNA, the CDR3 is TGTGCCAGCAGTTACGAGAGGGTCTATGGCTACACCTTC.

This chain joins TRBV18 and TRBJ1-4; D call uncertain. V dropped 3 bases and J dropped 7 bases, with 6 bases sitting between them. CDR3 size: 12 residues. Germline V gives CDR1 KGHSH, CDR2 LQKENI. The CDR3 DNA reads as TGTGCCAGCTCACCGCGCGCTGAAAAACTGTTTTTT. It encodes CASSPRAEKLFF.

V usage is TRBV2 and J usage is TRBJ2-2; a possible D gene is TRBD1 (6 bases). The germline V gene encodes CDR1 SNHLY and CDR2 FYNNEI. Trimming took off 6 bases at V and 1 base at J, with 6 bases between the two ends. This CDR3 comprises 13 residues. Here the CDR3 reads CASRGQNTGELFF. CDR3 nucleotides: TGTGCCAGCAGGGGACAGAACACCGGGGAGCTGTTTTTT.

The V call is TRBV5-4, the J call TRBJ2-5; the D gene is possibly TRBD2 (5 bases). Between the trimmed V and J ends, which lost 3 bases and 1 base, there was a span of 10 bases. The germline V gene has CDR1 SGHNT and CDR2 YYREEE (reference sequence). This CDR3 is 14 amino acids long. The CDR3 protein is CASSSSGFQETQYF. DNA of the CDR3: TGTGCCAGCAGCTCGTCGGGATTCCAAGAGACCCAGTACTTC.